This T cell receptor beta chain originates from a study of CD8 T cells in Susac syndrome. Trimming removed 7 bases from V and 3 bases from J, with 19 bases in between. The CDR3 has 17 amino acids. When the RNA was reverse transcribed, random hexamers were used with an input of roughly 0.5 to 1 ug. TCRdb called the immunoSEQ multiplex PCR reads again in MiXCR, with one record for every CDR3 protein. This table has about 200,000 distinct CDR3 sequences, about 96% appearing once. Negative isolation yielded CD8+ and CD4+ T cells; FACS enriched TEMRA cells. The chain couples TRBV12-3 or TRBV12-4 to TRBJ2-6; D might be TRBD2 (7 bases). Sample: CD4+ T cells from PBMCs. The receptor's source is a human donor with multiple sclerosis. The CDR3 DNA sequence: TGTGCCAGCACGTCCCTGGGGGGGGGCGGTGGGGCCAACGTCCTGACTTTC. Translating it yields CASTSLGGGGGANVLTF.